This TCR beta chain emerged from a study of cytomegalovirus exposure and HLA in healthy donors. Study-wide results and limits: Most likely, a cluster of highly shared sequence variants arose as a sequencing artifact.

Per the germline V gene, CDR1 is MNHEY and CDR2 is SVGAGI. The CDR3 length is 14 residues. With V trimmed by 10 bases and J by 6 bases, 11 bases remained unmatched. The PCR used 60 Vbeta and 13 Jbeta primers. Here immunoSEQ multiplex PCR was the method, and the copy in TCRdb shows in-frame clones only, minus some. Found here are 160,000 or so clones; the top ten clones hold roughly 2%. Notes on this clone: The antigen remains unidentified.

The rearrangement links TRBV6-5 to TRBJ2-1; 8 bases agree with TRBD1. Sequencing was performed on PBMCs. The TCR comes from a man aged 25 to 45 in good health and CMV-seronegative. CDR3 loop: CATTGGVALNEQFF. CDR3 bases: TGTGCCACCACAGGGGGAGTTGCCCTCAATGAGCAGTTCTTC.